The 32 T cell receptor beta chains listed next were all sequenced from one sample in a study of neurological immune-mediated disorders. MiXCR was run by TCRdb on the 5' RACE reads, yielding one entry per CDR3 protein. The data hold tens of thousands of distinct CDR3 sequences, with 3% to 3.5% observed a single time. The sample was PBMCs. All receptors come from a man aged 40-49 years with multiple sclerosis.

This clonotype came up many times. J is TRBJ2-1 and V is TRBV20-1; 8 bases agree with TRBD2. CDR1 is DFQATT, CDR2 SNEGSKA, per germline (reference sequence). Trimming took 5 bases from V and 7 from J; bases not matched to a gene: 7. This CDR3 contains 13 residues. Here the CDR3 DNA reads TGCAGTGCTCGGACTAGCTTTACGAATGAGCAGTTCTTC. Translated: CSARTSFTNEQFF.

This clonotype was seen ten or more times. This chain uses TRBV3-1 with TRBJ2-5; the D gene is possibly TRBD1 (5 bases). Germline CDR1 is LGHDT and CDR2 is YNNKEL (reference sequence). The V end lost 7 bases, the J end lost 4 bases, and 13 bases lay between the germline ends. The CDR3 contains 13 residues. CDR3 coding DNA: TGTGCCAGCACCATGGACATCAGAGAGACCCAGTACTTC. Translation gives CASTMDIRETQYF.

This clonotype occurred many times. V gene TRBV6-6 combines with J gene TRBJ2-6; no reliable D call. Germline V gene lookup returns CDR1 MNHNY and CDR2 SVGAGI (reference sequence). CDR3 length: 14 amino acids. Trimming removed 6 bases from V and 0 bases from J, with 6 bases in between. DNA for the CDR3: TGTGCCAGCAGAAAGAGCTCTGGGGCCAACGTCCTGACTTTC. Translating it yields CASRKSSGANVLTF.

This clonotype occurred many times. At one end, the junction sequence differs from germline, possibly due to a read error. The CDR3 bases are TGTGCTAGCAGCTTAGCGCCCGGGGGGACCCAGTACTTC. Translation: CASSLAPGGTQYF. This sequence joins TRBV7-7 and TRBJ2-5; perhaps TRBD2 as D (6 bases). CDR1 SSHAT and CDR2 FNYEAQ come from the germline V gene (reference sequence). This CDR3 region has 13 residues.

This clonotype has at least ten counts. The chain uses TRBV5-1 and TRBJ2-7; D is perhaps TRBD1 (6 bases). Trimming shortened V by 0 bases and J by 1 base, and 8 bases separated the two germline ends. The CDR3 consists of 14 residues. Germline V gene data show CDR1 as SGHRS and CDR2 as YFSETQ. DNA of the CDR3: TGCGCCAGCAGCTTGGTTGGACAGTCCTACGAGCAGTACTTC. Residues: CASSLVGQSYEQYF.

This clonotype was detected ten times or more. As DNA, the CDR3 is TGCGCCAGCAGCCAGGGGGGACCCGCGAACACCGGGGAGCTGTTTTTT. This encodes CASSQGGPANTGELFF. The rearrangement links TRBV4-1 to TRBJ2-2; tentative D call: TRBD2 (6 bases). The CDR3 is made up of 16 amino acids. The V gene lost 3 bases and the J gene lost 0 bases, with 11 bases spanning the gap. CDR1 and CDR2 from the germline V gene are MGHRA and YSYEKL.

Ten or more counts support this clonotype. CDR3 sequence: CSARGTASNTEAFF. CDR3 sequence (DNA): TGCAGTGCTAGGGGGACAGCCTCCAACACTGAAGCTTTCTTT. The genes are TRBV20-1 and TRBJ1-1, with 7 positions matching TRBD1. The CDR3 spans 14 residues. CDR1 is DFQATT, CDR2 SNEGSKA, per germline (reference sequence). The ends lost 3 bases at V and 2 bases at J; junction bases unmatched: 6.

There are many counts of this clonotype. The chain recombines TRBV6-2 or TRBV6-3 with TRBJ2-3, with D unclear. With 0 bases removed from V and 6 bases from J, the gap between germline ends came to 13 bases. The CDR3 loop spans 15 amino acids. CDR1 is MNHEY and CDR2 is SVGEGT in the germline V gene. CDR3 DNA sequence: TGTGCCAGCAGTTACTCGGAAATAGCTTCGGATACGCAGTATTTT. Translation gives CASSYSEIASDTQYF.

This clonotype was recorded many times. The gene calls are TRBV20-1 and TRBJ2-3; TRBD1 aligns across 9 bases. The CDR3 contains 14 residues. V was pared by 4 bases and J by 4 bases, with 6 bases of the junction left unmatched. Looked up from germline, CDR1 is DFQATT and CDR2 is SNEGSKA (reference sequence). CDR3 protein: CSAIRTGVADTQYF. Written as DNA, the CDR3 is TGCAGTGCTATTAGGACAGGGGTCGCAGATACGCAGTATTTT.

This clonotype was detected ten times or more. The CDR3 loop reads CASSLDRDQPQHF. The CDR3 nucleotides are TGTGCCAGCAGCCTCGACAGGGACCAGCCCCAGCATTTT. This chain connects TRBV7-2 to TRBJ1-5; TRBD1 agrees at 7 bases. This CDR3 has 13 amino acids. CDR1 and CDR2 (germline): SGHTA, FQGNSA. Trimming removed 5 bases from V and 7 bases from J; junction bases left unmatched: 5.

This clonotype was detected many times. The chain joins TRBV7-8 to TRBJ2-1, with TRBD2 matching over 8 bases. Germline V CDR1 and CDR2: SGHVS, FQNEAQ. Trimming took 5 bases from V and 7 from J; bases not matched to a gene: 7. The CDR3 is made up of 14 amino acids. The CDR3: CASSIPGGWNEQFF. CDR3 in DNA: TGTGCCAGCAGCATCCCGGGAGGGTGGAATGAGCAGTTCTTC.

J is TRBJ1-2 and V is TRBV7-8; no definite D call. V shed 1 base and J shed 8 bases, with 17 bases lying between them. The CDR3 loop spans 15 amino acids. The germline V gene has CDR1 SGHVS and CDR2 FQNEAQ. CDR3: CASSLVAGSGDGYTF. The CDR3 DNA reads as TGTGCCAGCAGCTTAGTTGCTGGGTCCGGCGACGGCTACACCTTC.

This clonotype was recorded many times. The rearrangement joins TRBV20-1 to TRBJ2-5; D might be TRBD1 (5 bases). Germline CDR1 and CDR2: DFQATT and SNEGSKA (reference sequence). The CDR3 spans 14 residues. The CDR3 DNA is TGCAGCCCCCCCTCCTTACAGGACCAAGAGACCCAGTACTTC. Translating gives CSPPSLQDQETQYF.

In DNA, the CDR3 is TGTGCCAGCATCCTAAAGGGCGGTGCTCGAGCTTTCTTT. Protein sequence: CASILKGGARAFF. The chain is built from TRBV3-1 and TRBJ1-1; D is uncertain. The CDR3 runs 13 residues. V shed 7 bases and J shed 10 bases, with 19 bases lying between them. The germline CDR1 and CDR2 sequences are LGHDT and YNNKEL (reference sequence).

The table lists this clonotype with many counts. The CDR3 DNA sequence: TGTGCCAGCAGCAAAGGACAGGGGAGCTCTGGAAACACCATATATTTT. It specifies CASSKGQGSSGNTIYF. The V call is TRBV7-9, the J call TRBJ1-3; TRBD1 aligns across 9 bases. Germline V lookup: CDR1 SEHNR, CDR2 FQNEAQ (reference sequence). The CDR3 is made up of 16 amino acids. V lost 5 bases, J lost 0 bases, and 5 bases stayed unmatched.

In its sample, this clonotype was seen many times. J is TRBJ2-5 and V is TRBV4-1; possible D gene TRBD1, 6 bases. From germline, CDR1 is MGHRA and CDR2 YSYEKL. V lost 0 bases, J lost 4 bases, and 15 bases lay in between. The CDR3 sequence is 16 residues long. Here the CDR3 reads CASSQDLTGRRETQYF. The DNA for the CDR3 is TGCGCCAGCAGCCAAGATTTGACAGGACGGCGAGAGACCCAGTACTTC.

A note on this clonotype: This may be a read error, as it is one base from a much larger clone. V and J are TRBV12-3 or TRBV12-4 and TRBJ1-5; D is unclear. This CDR3 has 14 residues. V lost 6 bases to trimming and J lost 0 bases, with 9 bases between them. The CDR3 region has the DNA TGTGCCAGCAGCCCTAGTAATAGCAATCAGCCCCAGCATTTT. It codes for CASSPSNSNQPQHF.

This clonotype was observed at least ten times. The V and J genes are TRBV20-1 and TRBJ2-3, with TRBD1 identical over 10 bases. Trimming at V came to 0 bases and at J to 4 bases, leaving 7 bases not matched to a gene. The CDR3 length is 16 residues. The germline gives CDR1 DFQATT, CDR2 SNEGSKA (reference sequence). CDR3 sequence (DNA): TGCAGTGCTAGAGATAGAAGGGACAGGGGTTCAGATACGCAGTATTTT. Protein sequence: CSARDRRDRGSDTQYF.

This clonotype was found many times. V usage is TRBV12-3 or TRBV12-4 and J usage is TRBJ2-3, with D possibly being TRBD1 or TRBD2 (5 bases each). Deletions cut 4 bases from V and 2 bases from J, with 10 bases between. The CDR3 is 14 amino acids. CDR3 sequence (DNA): TGTGCCAGCAGTTCTTTGGGGGACACAGATACGCAGTATTTT. Amino acids: CASSSLGDTDTQYF.

This clonotype was observed many times. This chain uses TRBV9 with TRBJ2-1; TRBD1 matches at 10 bases. The germline V gene has CDR1 SGDLS and CDR2 YYNGEE. This CDR3 has 15 amino acids. Unmatched junction bases numbered 6, after V lost 0 bases and J lost 9 bases. The CDR3 here is CASSVGIGTGVEQFF. CDR3 nucleotides: TGTGCCAGCAGCGTAGGCATCGGGACAGGGGTTGAGCAGTTCTTC.

There are many counts of this clonotype. The chain is built from TRBV20-1 and TRBJ2-2, with D possibly being TRBD2 (6 bases). CDR3 length: 12 amino acids. Germline-derived CDR1 and CDR2 are DFQATT and SNEGSKA (reference sequence). V was shortened by 3 bases and J by 10 bases, with 12 bases between the two germline ends. The CDR3 bases are TGCAGTGCTAGTCGCGGGGAAGCGGAGCTGTTTTTT. Its protein is CSASRGEAELFF.

A remark on this clonotype: One end of the junction varies from germline; a read error may be responsible. This rearrangement joins TRBV20-1 to TRBJ1-5; 8 bases align to TRBD1. CDR3 length: 15 amino acids. The germline CDR1 and CDR2 sequences are DFQATT and SNEGSKA (reference sequence). CDR3 amino acids: CSARDQGASNQPQNF. The CDR3 DNA sequence: TGCAGTGCTAGAGATCAGGGGGCGAGCAATCAGCCCCAGAATTTT.

This clonotype has a count of ten or more. The J gene is TRBJ2-7, the V gene TRBV10-2; D gene uncertain. CDR3 size: 14 residues. The V end was cut by 2 bases, the J end by 9 bases, with 17 bases between. Per germline, CDR1 WSHSY and CDR2 SAAADI. The CDR3 DNA reads TGCGCCAGCAGTGAGGCCCTACGAGCTCGTAGGCAGTACTTC. It codes for CASSEALRARRQYF.

The sample holds many counts of this clonotype. The chain links TRBV12-3 or TRBV12-4 to TRBJ2-5; no clear D gene. Trimming removed 5 bases from V and 5 bases from J, with 9 bases in between. The CDR3 is made up of 12 amino acids. This CDR3 is CASSEVSETQYF. The CDR3 nucleotides are TGTGCCAGCAGTGAAGTTTCGGAGACCCAGTACTTC.

This clonotype was picked up many times. The chain couples TRBV5-1 to TRBJ1-1; 9 bases agree with TRBD1. The V segment lost 0 bases and the J segment 1 base; nucleotides outside the gene matches: 1. This CDR3 has 15 amino acids. CDR1 SGHRS and CDR2 YFSETQ come from the germline V gene. The CDR3: CASSLVTGGNTEAFF. The CDR3 bases are TGCGCCAGCAGCTTGGTGACAGGGGGGAACACTGAAGCTTTCTTT.

This clonotype was detected a few times. This rearrangement joins TRBV7-9 to TRBJ2-7; 9 bases align to TRBD1. Germline trimming cut 5 bases from V and 3 bases from J; bases unmatched to any gene: 5. The CDR3 is 14 residues long. In germline, CDR1 is SEHNR, CDR2 FQNEAQ (reference sequence). The CDR3 region is CASSRTGVDYEQYF. DNA for the CDR3: TGTGCCAGCAGCAGGACAGGGGTTGACTACGAGCAGTACTTC.

This clonotype was seen repeatedly, ten times or more. V and J are TRBV9 and TRBJ1-1; possible D gene TRBD1, 5 bases. Trimming shortened V by 2 bases and J by 6 bases, and 11 bases separated the two germline ends. The CDR3 covers 13 residues. In germline, CDR1 is SGDLS, CDR2 YYNGEE. CDR3 protein: CASSVQSGSEAFF. The CDR3 DNA is TGTGCCAGCAGCGTCCAATCAGGGTCTGAAGCTTTCTTT.

The sample holds many counts of this clonotype. V usage is TRBV5-1 and J usage is TRBJ2-7; D is possibly TRBD1 (5 bases). Germline CDR1 and CDR2: SGHRS and YFSETQ. Between the trimmed V and J ends, which lost 0 bases and 2 bases, there was a span of 6 bases. The CDR3 extends over 13 amino acids. The chain's CDR3 is CASSLARAYEQYF. DNA for the CDR3: TGCGCCAGCAGCTTGGCCAGGGCCTACGAGCAGTACTTC.

This clonotype was recorded at least ten times. The rearrangement joins TRBV5-6 to TRBJ2-7; perhaps TRBD1 as D (6 bases). The germline V and J ends were trimmed by 1 base and 6 bases, with 14 bases remaining between them. The germline gives CDR1 SGHDT, CDR2 YYEEEE. The CDR3 covers 14 residues. In nucleotides, the CDR3 is TGTGCCAGCAGCTTGCCTGGGGGCGCATCCGAGCAGTACTTC. The encoded protein is CASSLPGGASEQYF.

In its sample, this clonotype was seen many times. The chain joins TRBV6-5 to TRBJ2-3; D might be TRBD2 (6 bases). In germline, CDR1 is MNHEY, CDR2 SVGAGI. With 5 bases removed from V and 4 bases from J, the gap between germline ends came to 13 bases. This CDR3 contains 14 residues. The CDR3 DNA is TGTGCCAGCAGTACCGGGACTCTCCCAGATACGCAGTATTTT. This translates into CASSTGTLPDTQYF.

This clonotype has a count of ten or more. The chain uses TRBV12-3 or TRBV12-4 and TRBJ1-2; D gene ambiguous. V lost 5 bases to trimming and J lost 4 bases, with 17 bases between them. The CDR3 extends over 15 amino acids. CDR3 DNA: TGTGCCAGCAGTCCGATTCGATTGGGCTCCTATGGCTACACCTTC. Translating it yields CASSPIRLGSYGYTF.

In its sample, this clonotype was seen many times. The V gene is TRBV3-1, the J gene TRBJ2-1, with TRBD1 identical over 7 bases. This CDR3 has 16 residues. Germline V gene lookup returns CDR1 LGHDT and CDR2 YNNKEL (reference sequence). With V trimmed by 5 bases and J by 5 bases, 12 bases remained unmatched. For the CDR3, the DNA is TGTGCCAGCAGCTTATTCGGGGACAGAGGAGACAATGAGCAGTTCTTC. This gives the protein CASSLFGDRGDNEQFF.